The 18 T cell receptor beta chains below come from one sample, sequenced in a study of T cells in Graves' hyperthyroidism and ophthalmopathy. The CDR3 regions of TCR beta were amplified from RNA transcripts. The TCR CDR3 first-round RT-PCR relied on the HTBI primer set. TCRdb reprocessed the multiplex PCR reads with MiXCR, giving one entry per CDR3 protein. The table shows about 290,000 distinct CDR3 sequences, with about an eighth occurring only once. Sequenced input: blood. Receptor source: a woman in her forties with Graves' hyperthyroidism.

This clonotype was recorded a few times. This chain uses TRBV15 with TRBJ2-1; TRBD2 matches at 10 bases. The CDR3 is 15 amino acids. Unmatched junction bases numbered 5, after V lost 3 bases and J lost 6 bases. From germline, CDR1 is LNHNV and CDR2 YYDKDF (reference sequence). The CDR3 sequence: CATSRHTSGANEQFF. The CDR3 bases are TGTGCCACCAGCAGGCACACTAGCGGGGCCAATGAGCAGTTCTTC. The variable domain in full, with the rest retrieved from reference TRBV15 and TRBJ2-1, is DAMVIQNPRYQVTQFGKPVTLSCSQTLNHNVMYWYQQKSSQAPKLLFHYYDKDFNNEADTPDNFQSRRPNTSFCFLDIRSPGLGDTAMYLCATSRHTSGANEQFFGPGTRLTVL.

This clonotype was seen more than once but under ten times. A much larger clone differs by one base, so this may be a read error. The V call is TRBV12-3 or TRBV12-4, the J call TRBJ2-7; 11 bases map to TRBD2. Germline trimming cut 8 bases from V and 0 bases from J; bases unmatched to any gene: 9. The CDR3 runs to 16 residues. CDR3 in amino acids: CASRRGLAGSSYEQYF. CDR3 DNA: TGTGCCAGCCGACGCGGACTAGCGGGTAGCTCCTACGAGCAGTACTTC.

This clonotype has ten or more counts. Compared with germline, one end of the junction differs, possibly owing to a read error. CDR3 sequence reads: CASSTGQPYEQYF. The CDR3 DNA reads as TGTGCCAGCAGTACCGGACAGCCTTACGAGCAGTACTTC. This chain uses TRBV4-1 with TRBJ2-7; D is possibly TRBD1 (6 bases). This CDR3 contains 13 residues. CDR1 is MGHRA and CDR2 is YSYEKL in the germline V gene.

This clonotype was recorded at least ten times. V usage is TRBV6-1 and J usage is TRBJ1-1; D is unresolved. The V and J ends lost 5 bases and 1 base respectively, with 8 bases between them. In germline, CDR1 is MNHNS, CDR2 SASEGT. This CDR3 spans 13 amino acids. In DNA form, the CDR3 reads TGTGCCAGCAGTTGGGCCGCGAACACTGAAGCTTTCTTT. It is translated as CASSWAANTEAFF.

This clonotype was seen a few times. This chain connects TRBV5-6 to TRBJ1-5, with a tentative D call TRBD1 (5 bases). The germline V gene encodes CDR1 SGHDT and CDR2 YYEEEE. Trimming cost V 3 bases and J 4 bases, with 17 bases left between them. The CDR3 is 16 amino acids. In DNA form, the CDR3 reads TGTGCCAGCAGCTGGGGGGGTGTGACCCCAAATCAGCCCCAGCATTTT. Translation: CASSWGGVTPNQPQHF.

This clonotype was seen a handful of times. This chain connects TRBV12-3 or TRBV12-4 to TRBJ1-5; no firm D call. This CDR3 has 13 residues. V lost 1 base to trimming and J lost 7 bases, with 8 bases between them. The CDR3 region has the DNA TGTGCCAGCAGTTTAGAAGCCCAGCAGCCCCAGCATTTT. It codes for CASSLEAQQPQHF.

This clonotype was seen ten or more times. The chain employs TRBV20-1 and TRBJ1-1; 8 nucleotides line up with TRBD1. Unmatched junction bases numbered 11, after V lost 5 bases and J lost 9 bases. The CDR3 spans 13 residues. The V gene's germline CDR1 is DFQATT and CDR2 SNEGSKA (reference sequence). CDR3 protein: CSALSGGAVKAFF. CDR3 coding DNA: TGCAGTGCTCTATCAGGGGGCGCGGTGAAAGCTTTCTTT.

The table lists this clonotype with many counts. The rearrangement joins TRBV15 to TRBJ1-1, with unresolved D. Germline values: CDR1 LNHNV, CDR2 YYDKDF (reference sequence). The CDR3 loop spans 13 amino acids. Trimming removed 7 bases at V and 1 base at J, with 10 bases between. CDR3: CATTRGKNTEAFF. The CDR3 DNA reads TGTGCCACCACTCGTGGGAAGAACACTGAAGCTTTCTTT.

V usage is TRBV18 and J usage is TRBJ1-4, with 7 positions matching TRBD1. Germline CDR1 and CDR2: KGHSH and LQKENI. V lost 3 bases to trimming and J lost 7 bases; unmatched junction nucleotides: 8. The CDR3 runs 15 residues. The CDR3 region has the DNA TGTGCCAGCTCACCGATCCGGGACAGAGGTGAAAAACTGTTTTTT. It codes for CASSPIRDRGEKLFF.

This clonotype was counted ten times or more. The gene calls are TRBV27 and TRBJ2-1; TRBD2 agrees at 8 bases. The J segment lost 3 bases and the V segment lost 4 bases, leaving 8 bases of the junction unmatched. This CDR3 region has 16 residues. From germline, CDR1 is MNHEY and CDR2 SMNVEV (reference sequence). The CDR3, as DNA: TGTGCCAGCAGTTCCTGGACTAGCTCTAGCTACAATGAGCAGTTCTTC. As protein: CASSSWTSSSYNEQFF.

This clonotype occurred many times. V usage is TRBV6-4 and J usage is TRBJ1-2; D is possibly TRBD1 (5 bases). Trimming removed 5 bases from V and 8 bases from J, with 15 bases in between. Germline V gene lookup returns CDR1 MRHNA and CDR2 SNTAGT. The CDR3 extends over 13 amino acids. CDR3 in amino acids: CASSPGGEGGYTF. DNA of the CDR3: TGTGCCAGCAGTCCTGGGGGGGAAGGCGGCTACACCTTC.

The V call is TRBV6-1, the J call TRBJ1-3, with TRBD1 matching 8 bases. CDR1 and CDR2 (germline): MNHNS, SASEGT. Unmatched junction bases numbered 11, after V lost 7 bases and J lost 0 bases. This CDR3 is 17 amino acids long. In DNA form, the CDR3 reads TGTGCCAGCACCCAGCGGACAGGGCCTGACTCTGGAAACACCATATATTTT. It specifies CASTQRTGPDSGNTIYF.

This clonotype was counted many times. The chain uses TRBV12-3 or TRBV12-4 and TRBJ1-1, with a tentative D call TRBD1 (6 bases). Trimming shortened V by 5 bases and J by 5 bases, and 18 bases separated the two germline ends. The CDR3 is made up of 15 amino acids. CDR3 DNA: TGTGCCAGCAGTCTAGGGGGAACAGGGAGTACTGAAGCTTTCTTT. It is translated as CASSLGGTGSTEAFF.

This clonotype showed up many times. The genes are TRBV29-1 and TRBJ2-1, with 12 bases that match TRBD2. Trimming at V came to 4 bases and at J to 0 bases, leaving 1 base not matched to a gene. The CDR3 sequence is 15 residues long. Germline V CDR1 and CDR2: SQVTM, ANQGSEA. DNA of the CDR3: TGCAGCGTTGGGACTAGCGGGGCCTCCTACAATGAGCAGTTCTTC. It specifies CSVGTSGASYNEQFF.

V usage is TRBV20-1 and J usage is TRBJ2-3; TRBD2 matches 11 bases. The CDR3 sequence is 14 residues long. The V segment lost 6 bases and the J segment 7 bases; nucleotides outside the gene matches: 9. Germline CDR1 DFQATT, CDR2 SNEGSKA (reference sequence). CDR3 region: CSAALAGGANTQYF. The DNA of the CDR3 is TGCAGTGCCGCGCTAGCGGGAGGTGCAAATACGCAGTATTTT.

This clonotype has a count of ten or more. The junction departs from the called germline gene at one end, perhaps through a read error. The rearrangement links TRBV5-1 to TRBJ1-5, with D unclear. The CDR3 totals 13 residues. Germline V gene lookup returns CDR1 SGHRS and CDR2 YFSETQ. The CDR3 sequence: CASSLVGNQPQHF. CDR3 bases: TGTGCCAGCAGCTTAGTGGGCAATCAGCCCCAGCATTTT.

This chain uses TRBV24-1 with TRBJ2-5; 7 bases match TRBD1. The J segment lost 6 bases and the V segment lost 4 bases, leaving 13 bases of the junction unmatched. The CDR3 is 16 amino acids. The germline V gene has CDR1 KGHDR and CDR2 SFDVKD. The CDR3 DNA follows: TGTGCCACCAGTGACTCGACAGGGAGTGGTAGAAAGACCCAGTACTTC. Translating it yields CATSDSTGSGRKTQYF.

This sequence joins TRBV4-2 and TRBJ2-1; a weak D match, TRBD1 (6 bases). Trimming took 1 base from V and 8 from J, leaving 18 bases between them. The CDR3 has 16 residues. Germline CDR1 reads LGHNA; CDR2 reads YNFKEQ. CDR3 sequence: CASSQVARGNFDEQFF. The CDR3 nucleotides are TGTGCCAGCAGCCAAGTGGCCAGGGGTAATTTCGATGAGCAGTTCTTC.